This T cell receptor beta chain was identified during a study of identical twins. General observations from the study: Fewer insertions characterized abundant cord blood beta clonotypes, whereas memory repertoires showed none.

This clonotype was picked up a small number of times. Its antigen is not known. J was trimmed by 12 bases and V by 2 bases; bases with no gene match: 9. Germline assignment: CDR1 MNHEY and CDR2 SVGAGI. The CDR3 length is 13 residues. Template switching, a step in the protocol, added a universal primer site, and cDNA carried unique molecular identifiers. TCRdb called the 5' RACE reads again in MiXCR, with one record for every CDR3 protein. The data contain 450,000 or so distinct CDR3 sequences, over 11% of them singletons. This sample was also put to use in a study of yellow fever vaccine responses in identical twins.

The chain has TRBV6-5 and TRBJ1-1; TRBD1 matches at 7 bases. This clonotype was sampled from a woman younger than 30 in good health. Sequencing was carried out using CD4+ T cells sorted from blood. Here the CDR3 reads CASSYLEQGITFF. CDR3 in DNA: TGTGCCAGCAGTTACCTCGAACAGGGGATTACTTTCTTT.